This TCR beta chain comes out of a study of T cell repertoires in cytomegalovirus infection. TCRdb analysed the reads with MiXCR anew, one entry per CDR3 protein. The sample holds hundreds of thousands of distinct CDR3 sequences; roughly a tenth are singletons and the top ten take over 2.5%. CDR1 and CDR2 (germline): SEHNR, FQNEAQ (reference sequence). The CDR3 covers 15 residues. The V gene lost 5 bases and the J gene lost 0 bases, with 10 bases spanning the gap. The study, taken as a whole, reports: Of the TCR beta families, the public ones yielded a cumulative frequency that identified carriers of CMV plus the relevant HLA.

This clonotype was counted ten times or more. The antigen is undetermined. V and J are TRBV7-9 and TRBJ2-2; possibly TRBD1 for D (5 bases). This receptor was obtained from a human donor in good health (CMV status not recorded). Some clones in this sample may be carry-over from other donors' samples. Sequenced sample: PBMCs. The CDR3 sequence: CASSLRTTNTGELFF. CDR3 DNA sequence: TGTGCCAGCAGCCTAAGGACAACGAACACCGGGGAGCTGTTTTTT.